One sample yielded the 29 T cell receptor beta chains listed below, sequenced in a study of T-cell memory formation after mild COVID-19. MiXCR, applied by TCRdb to the 5' RACE reads, yields one record per CDR3 protein. The sample shows approximately 16,000 distinct CDR3 sequences, more than 20% of them seen only once. Sequences were obtained from PBMCs or a T cell subset sorted from them (not recorded which). The receptors here all came from a man younger than 30 who had mild COVID-19 (a few samples of this study predate the infection). Cell type and time point are not known.

In this sample, this clonotype turned up many times. V and J are TRBV29-1 and TRBJ2-7; 7 bases agree with TRBD1. The CDR3 contains 13 residues. In germline, CDR1 is SQVTM, CDR2 ANQGSEA. Trimming cost V 4 bases and J 7 bases; bases outside gene matches: 10. DNA of the CDR3: TGCAGCGTTGTATCACAGGGGAGAGGAGAGCAGTACTTC. It is translated as CSVVSQGRGEQYF.

This clonotype was picked up many times. The chain employs TRBV6-5 and TRBJ2-3; tentatively, D is TRBD1 or TRBD2 (5 bases each). The CDR3 sequence is 18 residues long. The germline V gene encodes CDR1 MNHEY and CDR2 SVGAGI. V was trimmed by 3 bases and J by 2 bases, leaving 21 bases between them. CDR3 DNA: TGTGCCAGCAGTTATAGGGACCCCCAACGCCTCGACACAGATACGCAGTATTTT. The encoded protein is CASSYRDPQRLDTDTQYF.

J is TRBJ2-7 and V is TRBV21-1; the table's D call TRBD1 went unverified against the DNA. TRBV21-1 is labeled a pseudogene. The CDR3 is 14 residues long. CDR3 sequence (DNA): TGTGCCAGCAGCAAATTCTGGTCGGGGCACGAGCAGTACGTC. Its protein product is CASSKFWSGHEQYV.

The DNA of the CDR3 is TGCAGCGTTTCTAGCGGGGGATCGTCTTTCTTC. It yields the protein CSVSSGGSSFF. The rearrangement links TRBV29-1 to TRBJ2-1; 10 bases are shared with TRBD2. The CDR3 totals 11 residues. The V and J ends lost 5 bases and 16 bases, in that order; junction bases with no gene match: 8. Germline V CDR1 and CDR2: SQVTM, ANQGSEA.

The chain employs TRBV6-4 and TRBJ1-1; 8 nucleotides line up with TRBD1. V shed 3 bases, J shed 5 bases, and the junction held 2 bases outside the gene matches. This CDR3 region has 13 residues. CDR1 is MRHNA and CDR2 is SNTAGT in the germline V gene. The CDR3 reads CASSEDRDTEAFF. The CDR3 DNA is TGTGCCAGCAGTGAGGACAGGGATACTGAAGCTTTCTTT.

This clonotype has a count of ten or more. The chain couples TRBV12-3 or TRBV12-4 to TRBJ2-4, with 10 nucleotides matching TRBD1. V lost 5 bases and J lost 1; bases outside the gene matches: 2. This CDR3 contains 15 residues. The CDR3 here is CASSLGQGAKNIQYF. CDR3 DNA: TGTGCCAGCAGTCTGGGACAGGGGGCCAAAAACATTCAGTACTTC.

This clonotype was detected ten times or more. The chain employs TRBV11-2 and TRBJ2-4, with TRBD1 as a possible D gene (8 bases). This CDR3 is built from 17 residues. In germline, CDR1 is SGHAT, CDR2 FQNNGV. Trimming removed 4 bases from V and 0 bases from J, with 16 bases in between. CDR3 nucleotide sequence: TGTGCCAGCAGCTACCACAGGGGGGGCCTAGCCAAAAACATTCAGTACTTC. Protein sequence: CASSYHRGGLAKNIQYF.

This clonotype occurred many times. The chain couples TRBV12-3 or TRBV12-4 to TRBJ2-1; 9 nucleotides match TRBD1. V gave up 4 bases and J gave up 4 bases; unmatched junction bases: 2. The CDR3 extends over 14 amino acids. CDR3 sequence reads: CASSSGQGYNEQFF. In DNA, the CDR3 is TGTGCCAGCAGTTCGGGACAGGGTTACAATGAGCAGTTCTTC.

This clonotype was observed at least ten times. The chain recombines TRBV3-1 with TRBJ1-2; D uncertain. The CDR3 loop spans 19 amino acids. V lost 4 bases and J lost 4, with 28 bases in between. The germline V gene has CDR1 LGHDT and CDR2 YNNKEL (reference sequence). The CDR3 region is CASSPGGQAATPLSYGYTF. The CDR3 nucleotides are TGTGCCAGCAGCCCCGGAGGTCAGGCAGCGACTCCTCTATCCTATGGCTACACCTTC. Complete variable domain (other parts from reference TRBV3-1 and TRBJ1-2): DTAVSQTPKYLVTQMGNDKSIKCEQNLGHDTMYWYKQDSKKFLKIMFSYNNKELIINETVPNRFSPKSPDKAHLNLHINSLELGDSAVYFCASSPGGQAATPLSYGYTFGSGTRLTVV.

V is TRBV2 and J is TRBJ1-5; 11 bases are a match to TRBD1. Trimming removed 8 bases from V and 4 bases from J; junction bases left unmatched: 4. Germline V CDR1 and CDR2: SNHLY, FYNNEI. The length of the CDR3 is 14 residues. The DNA for the CDR3 is TGTGCCAGCGGACAGGGGGCATTTAATCAGCCCCAGCATTTT. This sequence encodes CASGQGAFNQPQHF.

This clonotype came up many times. V and J are TRBV4-1 and TRBJ1-5, with unresolved D. This CDR3 spans 13 amino acids. V was shortened by 1 base and J by 9 bases, with 10 bases between the two germline ends. Germline V gives CDR1 MGHRA, CDR2 YSYEKL. The CDR3 region is CASSQGGGWPQHF. CDR3 nucleotides: TGCGCCAGCAGCCAAGGAGGCGGTTGGCCCCAGCATTTT.

This clonotype was found many times. The J gene is TRBJ2-5, the V gene TRBV24-1; no definite D call. V was pared by 1 base and J by 5 bases, with 10 bases between. CDR1 and CDR2 (germline): KGHDR, SFDVKD. The CDR3 length is 14 residues. CDR3 nucleotide sequence: TGTGCCACCAGTGATTTCCGGACCGTGGAGACCCAGTACTTC. Amino acid sequence: CATSDFRTVETQYF.

This sequence joins TRBV2 and TRBJ2-7; no clear D gene. Trimming pared 7 bases from V and 2 bases from J, leaving 6 bases between. The germline V gene has CDR1 SNHLY and CDR2 FYNNEI. CDR3 length equals 11 residues. The CDR3 here is CASTVAYEQYF. The CDR3 DNA follows: TGTGCCAGCACGGTCGCCTACGAGCAGTACTTC.

This clonotype was found many times. V gene TRBV10-3 combines with J gene TRBJ2-2; TRBD1 aligns across 9 bases. CDR3 length: 15 amino acids. Germline V gene sequence: CDR1 ENHRY, CDR2 SYGVKD. The V and J ends lost 6 bases and 1 base, in that order; junction bases with no gene match: 3. The CDR3 DNA is TGTGCCATCAGCCCGGGACAGGGGAACACCGGGGAGCTGTTTTTT. It codes for CAISPGQGNTGELFF.

In this sample, this clonotype turned up a few times. The rearrangement links TRBV5-1 to TRBJ2-3; perhaps TRBD2 as D (5 bases). Germline CDR1 SGHRS, CDR2 YFSETQ. The CDR3 sequence is 14 residues long. Between the trimmed V and J ends, which lost 3 bases and 3 bases, there was a span of 11 bases. The chain's CDR3 is CASSSIPGTDTQYF. The CDR3 DNA reads as TGCGCCAGCAGCTCAATTCCGGGGACAGATACGCAGTATTTT.

In its sample, this clonotype was seen many times. The V call is TRBV7-2, the J call TRBJ1-1; D is possibly TRBD1 (5 bases). Germline V gene lookup returns CDR1 SGHTA and CDR2 FQGNSA. There are 14 residues in the CDR3. The V gene lost 1 base and the J gene lost 6 bases, with 12 bases spanning the gap. CDR3 DNA: TGTGCCAGCAGCTTAGGCGGGGGATCCCCTGAAGCTTTCTTT. As protein: CASSLGGGSPEAFF. Full variable domain (outside the CDR3, taken from reference TRBV7-2 and TRBJ1-1): GAGVSQSPSNKVTEKGKDVELRCDPISGHTALYWYRQSLGQGLEFLIYFQGNSAPDKSGLPSDRFSAERTGGSVSTLTIQRTQQEDSAVYLCASSLGGGSPEAFFGQGTRLTVV.

Many counts were recorded for this clonotype. The chain combines TRBV4-1 with TRBJ1-6, with D tentatively TRBD1 (6 bases). V was clipped by 0 bases and J by 6 bases, with 18 bases between them. In germline, CDR1 is MGHRA, CDR2 YSYEKL. The CDR3 extends over 18 amino acids. The CDR3 here is CASSQDHARVRGNSPLHF. The CDR3 DNA reads as TGCGCCAGCAGCCAAGATCACGCGCGGGTCAGGGGTAATTCACCCCTCCACTTT.

This clonotype has ten or more counts. The gene calls are TRBV4-1 and TRBJ2-2; 7 nucleotides align to TRBD1. The CDR3 spans 16 residues. V was pared by 1 base and J by 3 bases, with 5 bases of the junction left unmatched. The germline V gene has CDR1 MGHRA and CDR2 YSYEKL. CDR3: CASSQGDSKYTGELFF. The CDR3 nucleotides are TGCGCCAGCAGCCAAGGGGACAGCAAGTACACCGGGGAGCTGTTTTTT.

This clonotype was found many times. DNA for the CDR3: TGCAGCGTTGAAGATCGGGAAGCTTTCTTT. Amino acid sequence: CSVEDREAFF. The chain links TRBV29-1 to TRBJ1-1; D unresolved. The CDR3 runs to 10 residues. From germline, CDR1 is SQVTM and CDR2 ANQGSEA. V was pared by 0 bases and J by 8 bases, with 4 bases between.

V gene TRBV20-1 combines with J gene TRBJ1-6, with a tentative D call TRBD1 (6 bases). V lost 6 bases and J lost 9, with 21 bases in between. Germline V lookup: CDR1 DFQATT, CDR2 SNEGSKA (reference sequence). The length of the CDR3 is 15 residues. The CDR3 DNA reads as TGCAGTGCCAATCCGCTAGGGGGGGAAGGTTCACCCCTCCACTTT. Translation gives CSANPLGGEGSPLHF.

The chain recombines TRBV28 with TRBJ1-2, with 7 bases matching TRBD1. Trimming cost V 5 bases and J 4 bases; bases outside gene matches: 7. Germline loops: CDR1 MDHEN, CDR2 SYDVKM. CDR3 length equals 14 residues. CDR3: CASSTRQGGYGYTF. The DNA for the CDR3 is TGTGCCAGCAGTACCCGACAGGGAGGCTATGGCTACACCTTC.

There are a few counts of this clonotype. This chain connects TRBV4-2 to TRBJ1-1; D gene uncertain. CDR1 is LGHNA, CDR2 YNFKEQ, per germline. This CDR3 is 17 amino acids long. V was clipped by 0 bases and J by 0 bases, with 14 bases between them. CDR3 sequence (DNA): TGTGCCAGCAGCCAAGAGCACTCGGCCCCCTTGAACACTGAAGCTTTCTTT. Translation gives CASSQEHSAPLNTEAFF.

This clonotype came up many times. The chain couples TRBV7-2 to TRBJ2-3; 7 bases align to TRBD2. CDR3 length: 17 residues. CDR1 is SGHTA, CDR2 FQGNSA, per germline. The ends lost 2 bases at V and 2 bases at J; junction bases unmatched: 10. CDR3 residues: CASSLFGGGFYTDTQYF. The DNA of the CDR3 is TGTGCCAGCAGCTTATTTGGGGGGGGATTTTACACAGATACGCAGTATTTT.

The chain has TRBV7-9 and TRBJ1-6, with 7 bases matching TRBD1. The CDR3 contains 12 residues. Germline assignment: CDR1 SEHNR and CDR2 FQNEAQ (reference sequence). V lost 6 bases to trimming and J lost 10 bases; unmatched junction nucleotides: 3. CDR3 in amino acids: CASSDRDSPLHF. The DNA for the CDR3 is TGTGCCAGCAGTGACAGGGACTCACCCCTCCACTTT. The variable domain in full, completed from reference TRBV7-9 and TRBJ1-6, reads DTGVSQNPRHKITKRGQNVTFRCDPISEHNRLYWYRQTLGQGPEFLTYFQNEAQLEKSRLLSDRFSAERPKGSFSTLEIQRTEQGDSAMYLCASSDRDSPLHFGNGTRLTVT.

CDR3 nucleotides: TGTGCCAGCAACGGTTTTGTTAGGACCGGACCCTACAATGAGCAGTTCTTC. This gives the protein CASNGFVRTGPYNEQFF. The chain joins TRBV2 to TRBJ2-1, with D hard to call. V was clipped by 7 bases and J by 2 bases, with 21 bases between them. This CDR3 has 17 residues. Germline loops: CDR1 SNHLY, CDR2 FYNNEI. Combining the CDR3 with reference TRBV2 and TRBJ2-1 gives the whole variable domain EPEVTQTPSHQVTQMGQEVILRCVPISNHLYFYWYRQILGQKVEFLVSFYNNEISEKSEIFDDQFSVERPDGSNFTLKIRSTKLEDSAMYFCASNGFVRTGPYNEQFFGPGTRLTVL.

The chain links TRBV28 to TRBJ2-4; D is unclear. V shed 7 bases and J shed 9 bases, with 16 bases lying between them. This CDR3 contains 13 residues. Germline assignment: CDR1 MDHEN and CDR2 SYDVKM. Here the CDR3 reads CASNPTDETIQYF. Here the CDR3 DNA reads TGTGCCAGCAATCCCACAGACGAAACCATTCAGTACTTC.

CDR3 DNA sequence: TGCAGTGCTAGGTCTCGGAATTACAATGAGCAGTTCTTC. It encodes CSARSRNYNEQFF. The chain combines TRBV20-1 with TRBJ2-1; no firm D call. With 3 bases removed from V and 4 bases from J, the gap between germline ends came to 10 bases. The CDR3 runs to 13 residues. CDR1 is DFQATT and CDR2 is SNEGSKA in the germline V gene (reference sequence).

This clonotype was seen a single time. This may stem from a read error, because a much larger clone lies one nucleotide away. The chain joins TRBV19 to TRBJ2-1; TRBD2 might be the D (6 bases). Germline values: CDR1 LNHDA, CDR2 SQIVND (reference sequence). Trimming removed 3 bases at V and 8 bases at J, with 11 bases between. The CDR3 runs to 13 residues. DNA of the CDR3: TGTGCCAGTAGTATCGGGACTGCCCATGAGCAGTTCTTC. Amino acids: CASSIGTAHEQFF.

This rearrangement joins TRBV25-1 to TRBJ1-2, with a possible D match to TRBD1 (6 bases). The germline V and J ends were trimmed by 6 bases and 2 bases, with 13 bases remaining between them. Germline loops: CDR1 MGHDK, CDR2 SYGVNS. The CDR3 spans 14 residues. The CDR3 loop reads CASRGDTGNYGYTF. The CDR3 DNA reads TGTGCCAGCAGGGGGGACACGGGGAACTATGGCTACACCTTC.